The 10 T cell receptor beta chains below all came from one sample that was sequenced in a study of regulatory T cells in long-lasting Graves disease. Time point: persistent/refractory GD, antithyroid drugs over 5 years with positive TRAb. From RNA extracted from PBMCs, the TCR library was made. The authors built TCR beta libraries using iRepertoire HTBI primers and Arm-PCR of CDR3 regions. TCRdb reprocessed the multiplex PCR reads with MiXCR, giving one entry per CDR3 protein. The sample comprises hundreds of thousands of distinct CDR3 sequences, around 20% of which are singletons, and under 9% rests with the top ten. This material consisted of peripheral blood mononuclear cells (PBMCs), taken when the disease was refractory, from a patient treated with antithyroid drugs. These receptor sequences come from a female donor with Graves disease.

There are many counts of this clonotype. This rearrangement joins TRBV20-1 to TRBJ2-5, with 8 positions matching TRBD2. V was clipped by 6 bases and J by 2 bases; unmatched bases: 5. Germline CDR1 DFQATT, CDR2 SNEGSKA (reference sequence). The CDR3 is made up of 13 amino acids. DNA for the CDR3: TGCAGTGCGAGCGGGAGAGTTCAAGAGACCCAGTACTTC. Its protein product is CSASGRVQETQYF.

This clonotype was counted a few times. The CDR3 sequence is CASSLVAGVYEQYF. Here the CDR3 DNA reads TGTGCCAGCAGTTTAGTAGCGGGAGTTTACGAGCAGTACTTC. The rearrangement links TRBV27 to TRBJ2-7; the match to TRBD2 covers 9 bases. The germline V gene has CDR1 MNHEY and CDR2 SMNVEV (reference sequence). The ends lost 2 bases at V and 4 bases at J; junction bases unmatched: 3. This CDR3 comprises 14 residues.

This clonotype came up many times. This chain connects TRBV12-3 or TRBV12-4 to TRBJ2-5; D call uncertain. The CDR3 covers 13 residues. The V and J ends lost 7 bases and 0 bases respectively, with 9 bases between them. The DNA for the CDR3 is TGTGCCAGCAACCCGATGAACCAAGAGACCCAGTACTTC. Amino acid sequence: CASNPMNQETQYF.

This clonotype was counted many times. V gene TRBV20-1 combines with J gene TRBJ1-1, with D perhaps TRBD1 (5 bases). This CDR3 is 15 amino acids long. CDR1 and CDR2 from the germline V gene are DFQATT and SNEGSKA (reference sequence). With 2 bases removed from V and 0 bases from J, the gap between germline ends came to 13 bases. CDR3 coding DNA: TGCAGTGCTAGACCGGGGACTGTCATGAACACTGAAGCTTTCTTT. It encodes CSARPGTVMNTEAFF.

At least ten counts were recorded for this clonotype. The gene calls are TRBV28 and TRBJ1-5; D ambiguous. V lost 6 bases and J 5 bases, leaving 17 bases between the germline ends. Germline lookup yields CDR1 MDHEN and CDR2 SYDVKM. The CDR3 has 15 residues. CDR3 sequence: CASSLGPIGDQPQHF. The CDR3 coding sequence is TGTGCCAGCAGCCTCGGGCCTATAGGAGATCAGCCCCAGCATTTT. Supplemented by reference TRBV28 and TRBJ1-5, the full variable domain reads DVKVTQSSRYLVKRTGEKVFLECVQDMDHENMFWYRQDPGLGLRLIYFSYDVKMKEKGDIPEGYSVSREKKERFSLILESASTNQTSMYLCASSLGPIGDQPQHFGDGTRLSIL.

This clonotype appeared many times. The V call is TRBV6-1, the J call TRBJ1-5, with 7 bases matching TRBD1. Trimming removed 7 bases from V and 3 bases from J; junction bases left unmatched: 12. The CDR3 has 16 residues. The germline CDR1 and CDR2 sequences are MNHNS and SASEGT. CDR3 protein: CASIRRQGGNNQPQHF. CDR3 DNA sequence: TGTGCCAGCATTAGAAGACAGGGCGGGAACAATCAGCCCCAGCATTTT.

This clonotype was seen a few times. A far larger clone differs by one base, so this is likely a read error. This sequence joins TRBV6-9 and TRBJ2-5; D not resolved. Germline lookup yields CDR1 MNHGY and CDR2 SVAAGI. The length of the CDR3 is 12 residues. The CDR3 region is CASSYSGEAQYF. The CDR3 DNA reads as TGTGCCAGCAGTTACTCCGGAGAGGCCCAGTACTTC.

Many counts were recorded for this clonotype. V is TRBV28 and J is TRBJ2-5; TRBD1 is a possible D gene (5 bases). The germline V gene has CDR1 MDHEN and CDR2 SYDVKM. V lost 8 bases to trimming and J lost 3 bases, with 13 bases between them. The CDR3 is made up of 13 amino acids. DNA for the CDR3: TGTGCCAGCTCCCCTGACAGAGAAGAGACCCAGTACTTC. Its translation: CASSPDREETQYF.

The chain employs TRBV6-2 or TRBV6-3 and TRBJ2-7; 10 nucleotides line up with TRBD1. The trim removed 7 bases at V and 1 base at J, leaving 7 bases unmatched. The CDR3 has 15 residues. Germline V gene lookup returns CDR1 MNHEY and CDR2 SVGEGT. CDR3 residues: CASTTRDRGSYEQYF. The CDR3 DNA reads as TGTGCCAGCACCACCCGGGACAGGGGTTCCTACGAGCAGTACTTC.

This chain connects TRBV29-1 to TRBJ2-2; D unresolved. Trimming took off 4 bases at V and 6 bases at J, with 15 bases between the two ends. The CDR3 has 14 residues. Looked up from germline, CDR1 is SQVTM and CDR2 is ANQGSEA. CDR3 nucleotides: TGCAGCGTTGCCGGACCTCTGTCCTCCGGGGAGCTGTTTTTT. It encodes CSVAGPLSSGELFF.